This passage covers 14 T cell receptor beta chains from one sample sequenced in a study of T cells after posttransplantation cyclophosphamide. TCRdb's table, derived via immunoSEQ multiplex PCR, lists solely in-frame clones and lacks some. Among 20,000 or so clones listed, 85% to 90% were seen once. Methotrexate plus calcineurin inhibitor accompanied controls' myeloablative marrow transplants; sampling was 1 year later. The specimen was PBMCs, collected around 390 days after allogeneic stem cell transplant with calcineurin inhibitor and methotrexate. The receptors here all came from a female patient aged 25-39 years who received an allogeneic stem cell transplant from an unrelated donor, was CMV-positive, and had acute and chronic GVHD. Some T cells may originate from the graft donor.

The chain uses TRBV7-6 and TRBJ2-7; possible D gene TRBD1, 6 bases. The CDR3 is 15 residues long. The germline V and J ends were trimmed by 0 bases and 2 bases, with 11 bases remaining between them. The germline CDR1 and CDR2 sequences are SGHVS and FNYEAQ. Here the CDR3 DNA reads TGTGCCAGCAGCTTAGCCCCCGACAGGCCCTACGAGCAGTACGTC. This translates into CASSLAPDRPYEQYV.

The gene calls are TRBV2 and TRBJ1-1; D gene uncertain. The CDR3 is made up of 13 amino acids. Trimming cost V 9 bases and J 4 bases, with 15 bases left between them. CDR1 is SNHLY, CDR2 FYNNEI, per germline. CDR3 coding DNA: TGTGCCAGTCGGCGGGAAGGAGGCACTGAAGCTTTCTTT. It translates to CASRREGGTEAFF.

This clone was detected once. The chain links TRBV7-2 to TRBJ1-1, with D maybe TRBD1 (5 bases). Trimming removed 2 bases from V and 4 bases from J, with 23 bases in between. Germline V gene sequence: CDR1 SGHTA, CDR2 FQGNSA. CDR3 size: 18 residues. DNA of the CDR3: TGTGCCAGCAGCTTAAATCTTTGGGGAAAGCTCGGGGGCACTGAAGCTTTCTTT. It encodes CASSLNLWGKLGGTEAFF.

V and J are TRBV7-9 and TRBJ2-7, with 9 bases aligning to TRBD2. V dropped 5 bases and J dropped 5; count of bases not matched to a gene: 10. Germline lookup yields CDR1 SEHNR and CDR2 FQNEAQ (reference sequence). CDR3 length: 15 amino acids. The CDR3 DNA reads TGTGCCAGCAGCCAGGGGAGCGGGAGGCCTAACGAGCAGTACTTC. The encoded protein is CASSQGSGRPNEQYF.

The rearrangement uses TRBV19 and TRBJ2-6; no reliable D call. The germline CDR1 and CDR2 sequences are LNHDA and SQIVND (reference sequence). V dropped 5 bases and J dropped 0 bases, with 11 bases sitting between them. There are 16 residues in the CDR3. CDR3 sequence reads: CASSFRHVSGANVLTF. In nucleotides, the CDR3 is TGTGCCAGTAGTTTCCGACACGTCTCTGGGGCCAACGTCCTGACTTTC.

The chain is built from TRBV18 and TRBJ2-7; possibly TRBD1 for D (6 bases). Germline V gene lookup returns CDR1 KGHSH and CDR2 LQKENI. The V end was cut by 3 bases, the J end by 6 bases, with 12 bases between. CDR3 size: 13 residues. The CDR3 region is CASSPIQGREQYV. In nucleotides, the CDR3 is TGTGCCAGCTCACCCATACAGGGCCGCGAGCAGTACGTC.

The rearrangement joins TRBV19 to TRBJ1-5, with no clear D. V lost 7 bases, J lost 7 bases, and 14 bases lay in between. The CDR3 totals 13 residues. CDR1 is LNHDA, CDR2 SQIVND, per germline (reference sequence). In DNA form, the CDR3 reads TGTGCCAGTACTCTCAGAGGGTACCAGCCCCAGCATTTT. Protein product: CASTLRGYQPQHF.

The CDR3 is CSVEDRQGYGYTF. For the CDR3, the DNA is TGCAGCGTTGAAGATCGTCAGGGTTATGGCTACACCTTC. This chain uses TRBV29-1 with TRBJ1-2; maybe TRBD1 (5 bases). Trimming stripped 0 bases from V and 5 bases from J, with 10 bases between. Per the germline V gene, CDR1 is SQVTM and CDR2 is ANQGSEA. CDR3 length: 13 amino acids.

The CDR3 protein is CASSYSGNNYGYTF. The CDR3 bases are TGTGCCAGCAGTTACTCCGGGAATAACTATGGCTACACCTTC. The V call is TRBV6-5, the J call TRBJ1-2; no definite D call. Germline CDR1 reads MNHEY; CDR2 reads SVGAGI. The CDR3 is made up of 14 amino acids. The V and J ends lost 0 bases and 1 base respectively, with 6 bases between them.

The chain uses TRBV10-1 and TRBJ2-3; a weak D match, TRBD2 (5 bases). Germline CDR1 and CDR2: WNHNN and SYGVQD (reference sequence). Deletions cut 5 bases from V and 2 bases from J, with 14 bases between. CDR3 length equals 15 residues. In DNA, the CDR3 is TGCGCCAGCAGTACCGGACTTGCCTCCACAGATACGCAGTATTTT. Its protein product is CASSTGLASTDTQYF.

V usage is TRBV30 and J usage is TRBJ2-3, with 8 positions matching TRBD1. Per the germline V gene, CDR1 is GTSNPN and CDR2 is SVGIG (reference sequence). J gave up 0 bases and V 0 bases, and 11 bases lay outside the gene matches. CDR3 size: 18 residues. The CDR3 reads CAWSVRLKAGGSTDTQYF. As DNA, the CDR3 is TGTGCCTGGAGTGTACGTCTTAAGGCAGGGGGCAGCACAGATACGCAGTATTTT.

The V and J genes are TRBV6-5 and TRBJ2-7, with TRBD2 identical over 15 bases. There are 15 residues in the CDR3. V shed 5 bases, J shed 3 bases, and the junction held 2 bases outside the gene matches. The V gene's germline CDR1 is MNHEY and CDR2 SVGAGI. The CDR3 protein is CASSGLAGGNYEQYV. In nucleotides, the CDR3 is TGTGCCAGCAGTGGACTAGCGGGAGGGAACTACGAGCAGTACGTC.

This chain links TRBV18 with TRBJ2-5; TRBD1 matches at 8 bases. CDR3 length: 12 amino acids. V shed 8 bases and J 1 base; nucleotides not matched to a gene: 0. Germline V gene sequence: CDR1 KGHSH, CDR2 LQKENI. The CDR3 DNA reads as TGTGCCAGCGGGACAGGCCAAGAGACCCAGTACTTC. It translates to CASGTGQETQYF.

The CDR3 DNA reads as TGTGCCTGGAGTGGTGGGCACCAGCAGCCCCAGCATTTT. Residues: CAWSGGHQQPQHF. This chain connects TRBV30 to TRBJ1-5, with D hard to call. V dropped 1 base and J dropped 7 bases, with 11 bases sitting between them. The CDR3 is 13 amino acids. Per the germline V gene, CDR1 is GTSNPN and CDR2 is SVGIG (reference sequence).